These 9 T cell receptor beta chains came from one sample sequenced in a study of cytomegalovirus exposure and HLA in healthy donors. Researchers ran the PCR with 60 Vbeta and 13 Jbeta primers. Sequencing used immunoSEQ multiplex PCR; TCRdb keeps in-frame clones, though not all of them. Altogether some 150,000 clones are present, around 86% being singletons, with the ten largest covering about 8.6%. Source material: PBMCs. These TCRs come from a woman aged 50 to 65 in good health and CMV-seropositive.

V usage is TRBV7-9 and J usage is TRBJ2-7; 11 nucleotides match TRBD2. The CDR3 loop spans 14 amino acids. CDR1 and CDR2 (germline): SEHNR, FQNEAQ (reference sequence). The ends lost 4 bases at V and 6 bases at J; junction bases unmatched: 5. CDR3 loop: CASSSTSGRTEQYF. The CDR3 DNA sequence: TGTGCCAGCAGCTCTACTAGCGGGAGAACCGAGCAGTACTTC.

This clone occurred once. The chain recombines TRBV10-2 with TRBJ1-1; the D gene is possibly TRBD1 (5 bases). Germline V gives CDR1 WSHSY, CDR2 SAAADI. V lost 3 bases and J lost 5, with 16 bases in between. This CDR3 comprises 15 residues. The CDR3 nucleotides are TGCGCCAGCAGTGAAATTGGAGGGGTTGGTACTGAAGCTTTCTTT. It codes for CASSEIGGVGTEAFF.

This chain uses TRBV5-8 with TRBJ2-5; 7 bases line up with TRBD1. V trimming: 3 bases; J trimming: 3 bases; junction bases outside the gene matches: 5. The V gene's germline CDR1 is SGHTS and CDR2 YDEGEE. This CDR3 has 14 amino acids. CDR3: CASSSGQTKETQYF. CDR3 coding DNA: TGTGCCAGCAGCTCGGGACAGACGAAAGAGACCCAGTACTTC.

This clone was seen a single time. The CDR3 sequence: CAWSLLGGHGYTF. The CDR3 DNA reads as TGTGCCTGGAGTCTTTTGGGGGGGCATGGCTACACCTTC. This chain uses TRBV30 with TRBJ1-2; a weak D match, TRBD1 (6 bases). The CDR3 runs to 13 residues. Per germline, CDR1 GTSNPN and CDR2 SVGIG (reference sequence). Between the trimmed V and J ends, which lost 2 bases and 6 bases, there was a span of 13 bases. The whole variable domain, filled in from reference TRBV30 and TRBJ1-2, reads SQTIHQWPATLVQPVGSPLSLECTVEGTSNPNLYWYRQAAGRGLQLLFYSVGIGQISSEVPQNLSASRPQDRQFILSSKKLLLSDSGFYLCAWSLLGGHGYTFGSGTRLTVV.

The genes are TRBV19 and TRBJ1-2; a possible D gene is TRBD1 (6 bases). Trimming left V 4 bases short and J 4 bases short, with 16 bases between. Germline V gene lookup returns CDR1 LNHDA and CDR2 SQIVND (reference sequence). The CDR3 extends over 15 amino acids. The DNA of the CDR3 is TGTGCCAGTAGTACGAACAGGGATGCGGGCTATGGCTACACCTTC. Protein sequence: CASSTNRDAGYGYTF.

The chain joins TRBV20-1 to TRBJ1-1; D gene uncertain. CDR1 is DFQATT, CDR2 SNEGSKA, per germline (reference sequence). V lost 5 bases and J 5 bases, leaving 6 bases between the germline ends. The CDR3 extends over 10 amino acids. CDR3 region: CSAPRTEAFF. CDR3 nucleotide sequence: TGCAGTGCTCCGCGGACTGAAGCTTTCTTT.

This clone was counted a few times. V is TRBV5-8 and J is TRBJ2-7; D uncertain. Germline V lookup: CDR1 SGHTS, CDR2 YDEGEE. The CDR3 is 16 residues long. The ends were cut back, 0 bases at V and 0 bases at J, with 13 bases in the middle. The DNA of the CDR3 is TGTGCCAGCAGCTTGGCCCTGTCTAGTTTCTCCTACGAGCAGTACTTC. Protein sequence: CASSLALSSFSYEQYF.

The CDR3 coding sequence is TGTGCCAGCAGTCCTGACAGGCACCTGAATGAAAAACTGTTTTTT. Its translation: CASSPDRHLNEKLFF. V gene TRBV2 combines with J gene TRBJ1-4; perhaps TRBD1 as D (6 bases). With 5 bases removed from V and 5 bases from J, the gap between germline ends came to 15 bases. The CDR3 has 15 residues. Germline-derived CDR1 and CDR2 are SNHLY and FYNNEI.

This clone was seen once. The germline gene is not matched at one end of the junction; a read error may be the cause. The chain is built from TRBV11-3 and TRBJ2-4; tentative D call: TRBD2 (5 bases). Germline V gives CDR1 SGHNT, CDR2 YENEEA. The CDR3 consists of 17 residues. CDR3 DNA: TGTGCCAGCAGCTCCACTACAGACACCCTAGCCAAAAACAGTCAGTACTTC. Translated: CASSSTTDTLAKNSQYF. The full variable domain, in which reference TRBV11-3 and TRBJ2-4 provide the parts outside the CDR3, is EAGVVQSPRYKIIEKKQPVAFWCNPISGHNTLYWYLQNLGQGPELLIRYENEEAVDDSQLPKDRFSAERLKGVDSTLKIQPAELGDSAVYLCASSSTTDTLAKNSQYFGAGTRLSVL.